This T cell receptor (beta chain) originates from a study of blood T cell repertoires in COVID-19. In the study overall: PBMCs, B-cell-depleted T cells, or T cells provided the cDNA or gDNA that made up the material.

This clone has just one count. Here immunoSEQ multiplex PCR was the method, and the copy in TCRdb shows in-frame clones only, minus some. Of about 51,000 clones detected, around nine tenths appear once; the ten largest clones hold around 1.2%. The CDR3 sequence is 17 residues long. CDR1 KGHSH and CDR2 LQKENI come from the germline V gene. The junction had 10 bases not matched to a gene; V was cut back by 3 bases and J by 1 base. The receptor was derived from a man aged 60 to 69 with acute or convalescent COVID-19. Sequenced input: peripheral blood. The chain combines TRBV18 with TRBJ1-1; 8 bases are a match to TRBD1. The CDR3 reads CASSPQQGGTGNTEAFF. The CDR3 DNA sequence: TGTGCCAGCTCACCTCAGCAAGGGGGGACAGGGAACACTGAAGCTTTCTTT. Based on the CDR3 plus reference TRBV18 and TRBJ1-1, the full variable domain is NAGVMQNPRHLVRRRGQEARLRCSPMKGHSHVYWYRQLPEEGLKFMVYLQKENIIDESGMPKERFSAEFPKEGPSILRIQQVVRGDSAAYFCASSPQQGGTGNTEAFFGQGTRLTVV.